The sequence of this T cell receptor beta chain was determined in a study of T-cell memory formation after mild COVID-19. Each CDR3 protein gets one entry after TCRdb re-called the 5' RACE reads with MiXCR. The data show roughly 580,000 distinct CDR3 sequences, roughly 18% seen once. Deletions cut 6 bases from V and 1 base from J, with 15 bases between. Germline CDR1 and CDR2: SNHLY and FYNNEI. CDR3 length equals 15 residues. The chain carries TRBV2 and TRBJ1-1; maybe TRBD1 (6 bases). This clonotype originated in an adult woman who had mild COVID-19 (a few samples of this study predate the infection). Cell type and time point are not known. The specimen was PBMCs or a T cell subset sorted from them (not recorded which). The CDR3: CASSWGAWGNTEAFF. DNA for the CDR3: TGTGCCAGCAGCTGGGGGGCCTGGGGGAACACTGAAGCTTTCTTT.